This TCR beta chain derives from a study of tumor and adjacent non-tumor tissue in lung cancer (dated by TCRdb to the late 2010s). Background for the entire study: Patients with adenocarcinoma (approximately 11), squamous cell carcinoma (2) and small cell lung cancer (1) were included in the cohort. The roughly 15 patients were aged about 31 to 85 years, included ten or so men and 5 women, and had TNM stage I to III disease. A total of about 130 million productive TCRbeta reads were generated by sequencing, corresponding to an average of approximately 4.5 million reads per sample. Using bulk TCRbeta repertoires from under 18 lung cancer patients, the study set lung tumor tissue side by side with matched distant non-tumor lung tissue. Approximately 31 paired specimens, one tumor and one normal lung sample per patient, were profiled by TCRbeta CDR3 sequencing. What the research found in general, with its limitations: Neither the sequencing platform nor unique molecular identifiers are named or mentioned anywhere in the methods. The top 100 clones made up a significantly larger cumulative share of the repertoire in normal lung than in tumor tissue. Significantly higher TCR diversity was found in younger patients, and higher tumor TCR diversity was associated with shorter overall and disease-free survival. With only roughly 15 patients in the cohort, the authors noted that larger samples and more detailed clinical data are needed. Because peripheral blood was not sequenced, blood TCRbeta repertoires in the lung cancer patients of the study were not examined. TCR diversity (inverse Simpson) was significantly higher in tumor than in normal lung tissue (approximately 440 vs 150, P = 0.0075, Mann-Whitney U test).

RNA was isolated from bulk unsorted tissue, and RNA quality was assessed with a NanoDrop ND-1000 and an Agilent 2100. The donors were newly diagnosed lung cancer patients admitted for thoracic surgery in China from August to November 2014 who had not received prior chemotherapy. The study excluded patients who had received radiotherapy or chemotherapy before or who had another cancer at the same time. Surgical tissue pieces of 1-2 cm3 were preserved in RNAlater solution and were kept at -80 degrees C until use. The library was prepared using multiplex PCR. Sequencing instrument: Illumina HiSeq 2500. Following protocols modified from ARM-PCR, the researchers constructed TCRbeta libraries through three rounds of nested PCR with primers (Table S4). Before sequencing, PCR products of 200-500 bp were cut from the gel and purified using the QIAquick gel extraction kit. For the original study's pipeline: Trimmomatic was used to clean the reads, FLASH was used to merge the reads into complete CDR3 sequences, and MiTCR was used to assign the reads to V(D)J germline segments. Clonal diversity was calculated as the inverse Simpson's index using VDJtools. In-frame sequences without a premature stop codon were defined as productive reads. Clones were called with MiXCR by TCRdb after fastp trimmed the public reads at Q25, and only in-frame beta chains were retained. Records with the same CDR3 protein are collapsed into one entry carrying the most frequent genes and DNA. The V and J calls and clone size are TCRdb's, not the authors'. The sample table shows 220,000 or so distinct CDR3 sequences, and 70% to 75% are seen once. 20% to 25% of the sample comes from the top ten.

In the case of this clonotype: It lacks a known antigen. The conserved final phenylalanine or tryptophan is absent from the CDR3, which likely points to a read error. The DNA is left out, because the CDR3 cannot be placed on it with certainty; the CDR3 is given as TCRdb lists it.

Per the germline V gene, SGHNT is the CDR1 and YENEEA is the CDR2. The CDR3 is made up of 14 amino acids, end residues included. This receptor was obtained from a man in his fifties or sixties with non-small cell lung cancer. This receptor chain uses TRBV11-3 and TRBJ2-1. Sequenced sample: lung tumor tissue. This receptor has the CDR3 CASSIGRSYNEQFS.